This T cell receptor beta chain was sequenced in a study of somatic mutations in cytotoxic T cells in rheumatoid arthritis. Study overall: Nearly 100% purity was obtained when some V beta antibody-stained T-cell populations were flow-sorted; these included V beta1+ cells sequenced for TCRB. Overall study findings and caveats: Increasing age coincided with elevated CD8+ clonality among rheumatoid arthritis patients, though not among healthy controls. Within 8 of 65 patients, the single biggest CD8+ clone made up more than 20% of CD8+ cells.

The repertoire was sequenced with immunoSEQ multiplex PCR; TCRdb's copy has only in-frame clones and lacks some. Of some 9,800 clones listed, 81% are singletons. This clone was recorded only once. As yet, its antigen is unknown. Isolation of CD4+ and CD8+ cells used positive magnetic bead selection, with purity checked by flow cytometry. Sequenced material: CD8+ T cells sorted from blood. The sequence came from a woman between 45 and 65 years old in good health.

The CDR3 nucleotides are TGTGCCAGCAGCTTCGCGGCAGGGTTGACCTTC. Translation gives CASSFAAGLTF. The chain uses TRBV5-4 and TRBJ1-2, with D possibly being TRBD1 (5 bases). This CDR3 has 11 residues. V gave up 2 bases and J gave up 14 bases, with 13 bases separating them. Germline lookup yields CDR1 SGHNT and CDR2 YYREEE (reference sequence). Together with reference TRBV5-4 and TRBJ1-2, the CDR3 gives the full variable domain: ETGVTQSPTHLIKTRGQQVTLRCSSQSGHNTVSWYQQALGQGPQFIFQYYREEENGRGNFPPRFSGLQFPNYSSELNVNALELDDSALYLCASSFAAGLTFGSGTRLTVV.